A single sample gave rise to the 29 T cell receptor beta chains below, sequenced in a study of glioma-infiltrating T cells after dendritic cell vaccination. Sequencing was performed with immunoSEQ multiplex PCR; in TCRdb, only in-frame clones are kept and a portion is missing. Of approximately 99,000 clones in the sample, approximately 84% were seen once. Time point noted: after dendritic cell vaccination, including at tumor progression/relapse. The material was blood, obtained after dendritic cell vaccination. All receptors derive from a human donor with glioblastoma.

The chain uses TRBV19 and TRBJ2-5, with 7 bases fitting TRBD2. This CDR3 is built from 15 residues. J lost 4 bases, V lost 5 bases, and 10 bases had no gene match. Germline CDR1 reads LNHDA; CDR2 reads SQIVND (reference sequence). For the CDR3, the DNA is TGTGCCAGTAGTCCTCCGGGAGGCCCGCGAGAGACCCAGTACTTC. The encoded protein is CASSPPGGPRETQYF.

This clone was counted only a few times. The CDR3 DNA sequence: TGCGCCAGCAGTGTCACACGTAACTACGAGCAGTACTTC. It translates to CASSVTRNYEQYF. The chain combines TRBV10-2 with TRBJ2-7; D is unresolved. Germline V lookup: CDR1 WSHSY, CDR2 SAAADI. CDR3 size: 13 residues. With 4 bases removed from V and 3 bases from J, the gap between germline ends came to 10 bases.

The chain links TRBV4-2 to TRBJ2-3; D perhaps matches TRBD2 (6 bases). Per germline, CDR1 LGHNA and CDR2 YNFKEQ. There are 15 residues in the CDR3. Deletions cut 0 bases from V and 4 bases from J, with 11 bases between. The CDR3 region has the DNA TGTGCCAGCAGCCAAGAATTGGGGGGACCAGATACGCAGTATTTT. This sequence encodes CASSQELGGPDTQYF.

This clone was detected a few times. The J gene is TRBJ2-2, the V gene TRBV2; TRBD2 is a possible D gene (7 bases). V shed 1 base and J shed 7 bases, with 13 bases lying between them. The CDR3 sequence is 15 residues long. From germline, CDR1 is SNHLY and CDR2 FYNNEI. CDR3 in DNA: TGTGCCAGCAGTGAAGAGGGGGGGAAAGGCGGGGAGCTGTTTTTT. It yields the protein CASSEEGGKGGELFF.

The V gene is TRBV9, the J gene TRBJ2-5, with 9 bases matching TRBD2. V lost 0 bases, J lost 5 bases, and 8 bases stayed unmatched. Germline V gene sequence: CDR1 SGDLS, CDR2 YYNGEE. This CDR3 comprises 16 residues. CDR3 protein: CASSVGVSGGEETQYF. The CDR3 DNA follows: TGTGCCAGCAGCGTAGGGGTTAGCGGGGGCGAGGAGACCCAGTACTTC.

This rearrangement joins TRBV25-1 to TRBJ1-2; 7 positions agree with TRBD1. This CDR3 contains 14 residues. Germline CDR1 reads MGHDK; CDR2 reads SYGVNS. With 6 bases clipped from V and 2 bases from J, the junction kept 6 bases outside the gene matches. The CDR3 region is CASSLQGLNYGYTF. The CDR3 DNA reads TGTGCCAGCAGCCTACAGGGGTTAAACTATGGCTACACCTTC.

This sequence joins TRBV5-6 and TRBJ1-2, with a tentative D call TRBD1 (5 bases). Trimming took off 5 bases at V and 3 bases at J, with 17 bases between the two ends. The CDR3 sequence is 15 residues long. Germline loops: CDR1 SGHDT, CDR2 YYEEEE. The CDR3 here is CASRSSGRGYYGYTF. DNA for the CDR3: TGTGCCAGCAGAAGTTCGGGTAGGGGCTACTATGGCTACACCTTC.

The CDR3 DNA is TGTGCCACCAGCGGGACAGGGGGCAATCAGCCCCAGCATTTT. It is translated as CATSGTGGNQPQHF. V usage is TRBV19 and J usage is TRBJ1-5, with 10 bases fitting TRBD1. The germline CDR1 and CDR2 sequences are LNHDA and SQIVND (reference sequence). V lost 10 bases, J lost 2 bases, and 5 bases stayed unmatched. This CDR3 is 14 amino acids long.

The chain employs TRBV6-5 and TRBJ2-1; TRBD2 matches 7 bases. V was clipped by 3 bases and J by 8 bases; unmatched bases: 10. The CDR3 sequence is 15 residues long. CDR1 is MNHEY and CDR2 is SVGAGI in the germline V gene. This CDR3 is CASSYGFGGVYEQFF. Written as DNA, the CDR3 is TGTGCCAGCAGTTATGGTTTTGGGGGGGTCTATGAGCAGTTCTTC.

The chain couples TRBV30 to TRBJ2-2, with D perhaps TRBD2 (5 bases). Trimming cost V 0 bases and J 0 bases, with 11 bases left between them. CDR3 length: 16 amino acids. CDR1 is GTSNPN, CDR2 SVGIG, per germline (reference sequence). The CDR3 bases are TGTGCCTGGAGTGTCGAGGGATTCGCGAACACCGGGGAGCTGTTTTTT. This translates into CAWSVEGFANTGELFF.

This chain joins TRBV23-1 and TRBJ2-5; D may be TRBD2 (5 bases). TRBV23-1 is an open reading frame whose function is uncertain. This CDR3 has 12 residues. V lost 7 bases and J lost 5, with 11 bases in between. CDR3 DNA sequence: TGCGCCAGCACCGTACGGAGGGAGACCCAGTACTTC. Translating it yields CASTVRRETQYF.

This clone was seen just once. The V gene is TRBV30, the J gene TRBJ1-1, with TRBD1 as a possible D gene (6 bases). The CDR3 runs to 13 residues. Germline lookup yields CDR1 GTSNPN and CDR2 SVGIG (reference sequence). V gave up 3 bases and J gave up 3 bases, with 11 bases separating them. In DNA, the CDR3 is TGTGCCTGGAGAAACAGGGATGACACTGAAGCTTTCTTT. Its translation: CAWRNRDDTEAFF.

The DNA for the CDR3 is TGTGCCAGCAGTCGCGGGACTCATTCCTACGAGCAGTACTTC. Translating gives CASSRGTHSYEQYF. The chain joins TRBV9 to TRBJ2-7, with D tentatively TRBD2 (6 bases). This CDR3 contains 14 residues. Germline CDR1 SGDLS, CDR2 YYNGEE. The germline V and J ends were trimmed by 5 bases and 1 base, with 13 bases remaining between them.

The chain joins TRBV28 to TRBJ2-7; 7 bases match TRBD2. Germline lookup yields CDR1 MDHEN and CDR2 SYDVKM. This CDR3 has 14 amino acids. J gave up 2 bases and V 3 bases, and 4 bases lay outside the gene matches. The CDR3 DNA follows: TGTGCCAGCAGTTTCGGGGGGAGGGCCTACGAGCAGTACTTC. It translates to CASSFGGRAYEQYF.

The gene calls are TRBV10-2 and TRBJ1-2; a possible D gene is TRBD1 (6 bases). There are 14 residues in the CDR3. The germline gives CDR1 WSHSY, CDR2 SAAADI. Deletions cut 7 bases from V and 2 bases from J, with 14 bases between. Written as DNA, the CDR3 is TGCGCCAGCAACGATGGACAGCAAAACTATGGCTACACCTTC. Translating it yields CASNDGQQNYGYTF.

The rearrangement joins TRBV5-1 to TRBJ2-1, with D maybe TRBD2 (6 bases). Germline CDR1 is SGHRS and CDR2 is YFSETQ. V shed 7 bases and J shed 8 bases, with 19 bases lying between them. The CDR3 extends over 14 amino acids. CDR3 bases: TGCGCCAGCGGATCGGGGCGGGGCCGGGATGAGCAGTTCTTC. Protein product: CASGSGRGRDEQFF.

The CDR3 loop reads CASRPPQGHNSPLHF. The CDR3 coding sequence is TGTGCCAGCCGCCCCCCGCAGGGGCATAATTCACCCCTCCACTTT. The chain uses TRBV21-1 and TRBJ1-6; TRBD1 is the table's D call and was not checked against the DNA. TRBV21-1 represents a pseudogene. The CDR3 consists of 15 residues.

This chain's CDR3 is CASSGILAGDNEQYF. For the CDR3, the DNA is TGTGCCAGCAGTGGAATCCTAGCGGGTGATAACGAGCAGTACTTC. The chain is built from TRBV2 and TRBJ2-7; 8 bases map to TRBD2. The germline gives CDR1 SNHLY, CDR2 FYNNEI. Losses at the gene ends were 4 bases for V and 5 bases for J; bases not matched to a gene: 10. The CDR3 extends over 15 amino acids. The full variable domain, completed using reference TRBV2 and TRBJ2-7, is EPEVTQTPSHQVTQMGQEVILRCVPISNHLYFYWYRQILGQKVEFLVSFYNNEISEKSEIFDDQFSVERPDGSNFTLKIRSTKLEDSAMYFCASSGILAGDNEQYFGPGTRLTVT.

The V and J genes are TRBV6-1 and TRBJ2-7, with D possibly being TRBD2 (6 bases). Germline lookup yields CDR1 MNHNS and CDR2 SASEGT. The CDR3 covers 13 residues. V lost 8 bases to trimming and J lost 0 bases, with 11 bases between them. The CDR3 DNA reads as TGTGCCAGCGGTGGGACTTTCTCCTACGAGCAGTACTTC. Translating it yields CASGGTFSYEQYF.

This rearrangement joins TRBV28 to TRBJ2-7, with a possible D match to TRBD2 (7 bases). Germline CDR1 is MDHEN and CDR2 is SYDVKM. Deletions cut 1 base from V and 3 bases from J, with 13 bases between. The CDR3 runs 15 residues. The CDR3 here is CASSLSAGAFYEQYF. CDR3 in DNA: TGTGCCAGCAGTTTATCGGCGGGGGCTTTCTACGAGCAGTACTTC.

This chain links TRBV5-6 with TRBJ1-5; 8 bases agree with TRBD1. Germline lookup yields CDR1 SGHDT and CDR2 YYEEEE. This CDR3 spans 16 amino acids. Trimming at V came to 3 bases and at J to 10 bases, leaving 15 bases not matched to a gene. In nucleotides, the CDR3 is TGTGCCAGCAGCTCCCAATACTTACAGGGGGGAGCTCCCCAGCATTTT. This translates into CASSSQYLQGGAPQHF. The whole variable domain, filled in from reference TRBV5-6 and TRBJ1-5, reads DAGVTQSPTHLIKTRGQQVTLRCSPKSGHDTVSWYQQALGQGPQFIFQYYEEEERQRGNFPDRFSGHQFPNYSSELNVNALLLGDSALYLCASSSQYLQGGAPQHFGDGTRLSIL.

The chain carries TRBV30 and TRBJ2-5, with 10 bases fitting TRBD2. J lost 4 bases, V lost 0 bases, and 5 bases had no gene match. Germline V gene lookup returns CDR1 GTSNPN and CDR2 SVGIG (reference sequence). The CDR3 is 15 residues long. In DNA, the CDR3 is TGTGCCTGGAGTGTACCCACTAGCGGGGCAGAGACCCAGTACTTC. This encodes CAWSVPTSGAETQYF.

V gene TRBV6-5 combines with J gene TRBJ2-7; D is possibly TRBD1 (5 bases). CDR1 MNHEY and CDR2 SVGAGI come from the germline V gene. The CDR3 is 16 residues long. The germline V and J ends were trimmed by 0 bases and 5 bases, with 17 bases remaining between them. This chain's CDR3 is CASSYSTWGFGDEQYF. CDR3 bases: TGTGCCAGCAGTTACTCGACCTGGGGCTTTGGTGACGAGCAGTACTTC.

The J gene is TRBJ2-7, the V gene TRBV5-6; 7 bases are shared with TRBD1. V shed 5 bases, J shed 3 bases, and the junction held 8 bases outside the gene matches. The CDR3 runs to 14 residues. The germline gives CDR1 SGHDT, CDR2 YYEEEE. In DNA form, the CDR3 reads TGTGCCAGCAGGATGACAGGGATGCTCTACGAGCAGTACTTC. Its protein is CASRMTGMLYEQYF.

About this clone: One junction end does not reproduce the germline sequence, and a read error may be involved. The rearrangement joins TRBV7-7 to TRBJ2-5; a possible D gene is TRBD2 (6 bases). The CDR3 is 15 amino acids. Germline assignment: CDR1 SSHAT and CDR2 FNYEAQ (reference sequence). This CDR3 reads CASSLGVAEGETQYF. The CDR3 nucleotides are TGTGCTAGCAGCTTAGGGGTAGCGGAAGGGGAGACCCAGTACTTC.

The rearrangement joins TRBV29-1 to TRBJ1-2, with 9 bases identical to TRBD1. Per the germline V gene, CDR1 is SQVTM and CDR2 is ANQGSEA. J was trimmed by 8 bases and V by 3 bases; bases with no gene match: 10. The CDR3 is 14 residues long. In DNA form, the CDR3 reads TGCAGCGTTGAGGGGATACAGGGGGCAGGAGGCTACACCTTC. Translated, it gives CSVEGIQGAGGYTF.

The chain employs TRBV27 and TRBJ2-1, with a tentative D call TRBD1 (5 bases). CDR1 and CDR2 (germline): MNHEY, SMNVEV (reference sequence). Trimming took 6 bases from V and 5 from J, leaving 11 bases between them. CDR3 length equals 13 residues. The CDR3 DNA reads TGTGCCAGCAGCTTGGGGCGGAACAATGAGCAGTTCTTC. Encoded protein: CASSLGRNNEQFF.

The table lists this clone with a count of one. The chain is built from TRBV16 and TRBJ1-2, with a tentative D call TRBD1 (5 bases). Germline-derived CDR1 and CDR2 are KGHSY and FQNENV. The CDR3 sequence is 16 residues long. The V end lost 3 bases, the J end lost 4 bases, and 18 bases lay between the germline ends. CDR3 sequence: CASSQVRDSGTYGYTF. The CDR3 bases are TGTGCCAGCAGCCAGGTTCGGGACTCCGGCACCTATGGCTACACCTTC. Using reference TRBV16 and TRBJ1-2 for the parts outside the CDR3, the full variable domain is GEEVAQTPKHLVRGEGQKAKLYCAPIKGHSYVFWYQQVLKNEFKFLISFQNENVFDETGMPKERFSAKCLPNSPCSLEIQATKLEDSAVYFCASSQVRDSGTYGYTFGSGTRLTVV.

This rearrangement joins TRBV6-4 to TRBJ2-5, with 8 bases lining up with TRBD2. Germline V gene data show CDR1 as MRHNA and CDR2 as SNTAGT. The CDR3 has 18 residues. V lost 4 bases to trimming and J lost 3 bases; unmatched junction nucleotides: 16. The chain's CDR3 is CASSGPSWAGGRKETQYF. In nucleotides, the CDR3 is TGTGCCAGCAGTGGTCCCTCGTGGGCGGGAGGCAGGAAAGAGACCCAGTACTTC.